This is a list of T cell receptor beta chains from one sample in a study of blood T cell repertoires in COVID-19. TCRdb's table, derived via immunoSEQ multiplex PCR, lists solely in-frame clones and lacks some. The sample contains around 120,000 clones, around 90% of which appear only once. Sequenced input: peripheral blood. The origin of the receptors is a woman aged 45-59 years with active or convalescent COVID-19. Each CDR3 is given with its conserved first and last residue. The D gene is left open where the match is weak. Clone size appears in some rows only: once, few, many, or a class for an expanded clone.

v_gene	j_gene	abundance	d_gene	CDR3aa	CDR3nt
TRBV29-1	TRBJ2-2	.	TRBD1	CSVADRGRTTGELFF	TGCAGCGTTGCCGACAGGGGGCGAACGACCGGGGAGCTGTTTTTT
TRBV9	TRBJ2-5	once	.	CASSVGGGVETQYF	TGTGCCAGCAGCGTAGGTGGAGGCGTGGAGACCCAGTACTTC
TRBV28	TRBJ1-2	.	.	CASSKPTSYGYTF	TGTGCCAGCAGTAAACCCACTTCCTATGGCTACACCTTC
TRBV14	TRBJ1-1	.	.	CASSQESGSAEAFF	TGTGCCAGCAGCCAAGAATCGGGGTCAGCCGAAGCTTTCTTT
TRBV7-6	TRBJ1-1	.	.	CASSRDINTEAFF	TGTGCCAGCAGCCGGGACATTAACACTGAAGCTTTCTTT
TRBV10-3	TRBJ1-3	.	.	CAISESDLDSARNTIYF	TGTGCCATCAGTGAGTCGGACTTGGACAGCGCGCGAAACACCATATATTTT
TRBV4-3	TRBJ1-3	once	.	CASSLSWLGPPSGNTIYF	TGCGCCAGCAGCCTTAGTTGGCTGGGGCCCCCCTCTGGAAACACCATATATTTT
TRBV11-2	TRBJ2-4	.	.	CASSPIGQLAKNIQYF	TGTGCCAGCAGCCCTATCGGACAGCTAGCCAAAAACATTCAGTACTTC
TRBV3-1/TRBV3-2	TRBJ1-2	.	TRBD1	CASSQEGTGLGYTF	TGTGCCAGCAGCCAAGAGGGGACAGGGCTTGGCTACACCTTC
TRBV14	TRBJ1-1	.	.	CASSQGVNTEAFF	TGTGCCAGCAGCCAAGGCGTGAACACTGAAGCTTTCTTT
TRBV19	TRBJ1-1	.	.	CASGDLVNTEAFF	TGTGCCAGTGGCGACCTAGTGAACACTGAAGCTTTCTTT
TRBV7-8	TRBJ2-3	.	TRBD2	CASSLGGQAGGPLTDTQYF	TGTGCCAGCAGCTTAGGTGGGCAAGCGGGAGGGCCTTTAACAGATACGCAGTATTTT
TRBV27	TRBJ2-7	.	TRBD1	CASSSWTGGSYEQYF	TGTGCCAGCAGTTCATGGACAGGGGGTTCCTACGAGCAGTACTTC
TRBV11-2	TRBJ2-1	.	.	CASSLMGAGNYEQFF	TGTGCCAGCAGCTTAATGGGTGCGGGGAACTATGAGCAGTTCTTC
TRBV5-6	TRBJ2-3	.	.	CASSLDLTVTDTQYF	TGTGCCAGCAGCTTGGACCTTACGGTCACAGATACGCAGTATTTT
TRBV19	TRBJ2-5	.	TRBD2	CASSGRGLAGGIGETQYF	TGTGCCAGTAGTGGCCGGGGACTAGCGGGAGGCATTGGAGAGACCCAGTACTTC
TRBV7-8	TRBJ1-5	.	.	CASSLEFAGMGQPQHF	TGTGCCAGCAGCTTAGAGTTCGCAGGGATGGGCCAGCCCCAGCATTTT
TRBV9	TRBJ2-3	.	.	CASSADYTSTDTQYF	TGTGCCAGCAGCGCGGACTACACTAGCACAGATACGCAGTATTTT
TRBV7-2	TRBJ2-1	.	TRBD2	CASSLVSWREDNEQFF	TGTGCCAGCAGCTTAGTTTCTTGGCGGGAGGACAATGAGCAGTTCTTC
TRBV24-1	TRBJ2-1	.	TRBD2	CATSEGGYNEQFF	TGTGCCACCTCGGAGGGAGGGTACAATGAGCAGTTCTTC
TRBV2	TRBJ2-1	.	TRBD2	CASSVVLAGDGEQFF	TGTGCCAGCAGTGTTGTCCTAGCGGGAGATGGTGAGCAGTTCTTC
TRBV5-1	TRBJ2-7	.	TRBD2	CASSLRAGGPHEQYF	TGCGCCAGCAGCCTGAGAGCGGGAGGGCCCCACGAGCAGTACTTC
TRBV7-2	TRBJ2-5	.	.	CASSSRRLGAQETQYF	TGTGCCAGCAGCTCCCGCCGGCTGGGGGCCCAAGAGACCCAGTACTTC
TRBV9	TRBJ2-5	.	.	CASSVSSGRGLGETQYF	TGTGCCAGCAGCGTTTCATCCGGGAGAGGCCTGGGGGAGACCCAGTACTTC
TRBV12-1	TRBJ2-7	.	.	CASSFPGTGDYEQYF	TGTGCCAGCAGCTTCCCGGGGACGGGGGACTACGAGCAGTACTTC
TRBV6-1	TRBJ2-5	.	TRBD2	CASSARAGGTQETQYF	TGTGCCAGCAGTGCGAGAGCGGGAGGCACCCAAGAGACCCAGTACTTC
TRBV28	TRBJ1-2	few	TRBD1	CASSLQGYGYTF	TGTGCCAGCAGCCTACAGGGGTATGGCTACACCTTC
TRBV7-8	TRBJ1-5	once	TRBD1	CASSLTGTQPQHF	TGTGCCAGCAGCTTGACAGGGACTCAGCCCCAGCATTTT
TRBV4-1	TRBJ2-1	.	TRBD2	CASSLILWGVGGDNEQFF	TGCGCCAGCAGCCTCATCCTATGGGGCGTGGGGGGGGACAATGAGCAGTTCTTC
TRBV28	TRBJ1-5	.	.	CASSVMGDQPQHF	TGTGCCAGCAGTGTTATGGGAGATCAGCCCCAGCATTTT
TRBV10-1	TRBJ2-5	.	.	CASSEPTGAGGQYF	TGCGCCAGCAGTGAGCCGACGGGCGCGGGCGGGCAGTACTTC
TRBV28	TRBJ2-3	.	.	CASSLTGIRGTGDTQYF	TGTGCCAGCAGTTTAACAGGGATACGAGGGACGGGGGATACGCAGTATTTT
TRBV2	TRBJ2-2	.	.	CASSAIKGRTGELFF	TGTGCCAGCAGTGCAATCAAGGGGCGTACCGGGGAGCTGTTTTTT
TRBV12-3/TRBV12-4	TRBJ1-1	.	.	CASSFFMTAEAFF	TGTGCCAGCAGTTTTTTCATGACAGCTGAAGCTTTCTTT
TRBV5-1	TRBJ2-1	.	.	CASSLRGGSSSYNEQFF	TGCGCCAGCAGCTTGAGGGGGGGTTCTAGCTCCTACAATGAGCAGTTCTTC
TRBV5-1	TRBJ2-7	.	TRBD1	CASSLSGGYLYEQYF	TGCGCCAGCAGCTTGTCAGGGGGCTACTTATACGAGCAGTACTTC
TRBV5-1	TRBJ2-1	.	TRBD2	CASSLPSGRPHNEQFF	TGCGCCAGCAGCTTGCCAAGCGGGAGACCCCACAATGAGCAGTTCTTC
TRBV9	TRBJ2-7	.	.	CASSATSRQPGEQYF	TGTGCCAGCAGCGCCACTAGCCGCCAGCCGGGTGAGCAGTACTTC
TRBV15	TRBJ2-3	.	TRBD1	CATSRTGRTDTQYF	TGTGCCACCAGCAGGACAGGGCGCACAGATACGCAGTATTTT
TRBV15	TRBJ1-5	.	.	CATGTRTGTNQPQHF	TGTGCCACCGGAACCCGTACAGGAACCAATCAGCCCCAGCATTTT
TRBV12-3/TRBV12-4	TRBJ2-2	once	.	CASRGLNTGELFF	TGTGCCAGCAGGGGCTTGAACACCGGGGAGCTGTTTTTT
TRBV5-6	TRBJ2-7	.	TRBD2	CASSSPVGLAGGEQYF	TGTGCCAGCAGCTCGCCCGTAGGACTAGCGGGTGGCGAGCAGTACTTC
TRBV9	TRBJ1-5	.	TRBD1	CASSVEAQGVQPQHF	TGTGCCAGCAGCGTAGAGGCACAGGGGGTTCAGCCCCAGCATTTT
TRBV14	TRBJ1-5	.	.	CASQYQPQHF	TGTGCCAGCCAATATCAGCCCCAGCATTTT
TRBV5-5	TRBJ2-4	.	TRBD2	CASSLIGSRGDIQYF	TGTGCCAGCAGCTTGATCGGCTCCCGGGGGGACATTCAGTACTTC
TRBV15	TRBJ2-1	.	.	CATSVLGRSSNEQFF	TGTGCCACCAGTGTGCTAGGGAGGTCCTCCAATGAGCAGTTCTTC
TRBV30	TRBJ1-3	.	.	CAWNPKTGNSGNTIYF	TGTGCCTGGAACCCCAAAACAGGAAATTCTGGAAACACCATATATTTT
TRBV6-2/TRBV6-3	TRBJ2-5	once	TRBD2	CASSPGAGRGLKTQYF	TGTGCCAGCAGCCCAGGAGCGGGGAGAGGTTTGAAGACCCAGTACTTC
TRBV28	TRBJ1-3	few	.	CASSFQASGNTIYF	TGTGCCAGCAGTTTCCAGGCCTCTGGAAACACCATATATTTT
TRBV10-3	TRBJ1-2	.	TRBD1	CAIGKNRDRSNYGYTF	TGTGCCATCGGAAAGAACCGGGACAGGTCTAACTATGGCTACACCTTC
TRBV5-1	TRBJ1-2	.	TRBD1	CASGPGQGDYGYTF	TGCGCCAGCGGACCGGGACAGGGAGACTATGGCTACACCTTC
TRBV27	TRBJ1-6	.	.	CASSTNYNSPLHF	TGTGCCAGCAGCACAAACTATAATTCACCCCTCCACTTT
TRBV7-2	TRBJ2-7	.	TRBD2	CASSPTGTSAYEQYF	TGTGCCAGCAGCCCGACAGGGACTAGCGCCTACGAGCAGTACTTC